These 22 T cell receptor beta chains were all obtained from the same sample, sequenced in a study of shared clonotypes between healthy human individuals. Assay: immunoSEQ multiplex PCR; the TCRdb copy retains only in-frame clones and omits some. There are over a million clones in the sample; about 96% occur only once, and roughly 1.2% lies in the top ten. The sequenced sample consisted of naive CD4+ T cells sorted from blood. Subset noted: CD45RA+ positively selected. These receptors came from a man younger than 45 in good health.

In this sample, this clone turned up once. V gene TRBV5-4 combines with J gene TRBJ2-2, with D hard to call. The V and J ends lost 0 bases and 6 bases respectively, with 9 bases between them. This CDR3 region has 14 residues. Germline values: CDR1 SGHNT, CDR2 YYREEE (reference sequence). CDR3 sequence reads: CASSLEVAAGELFF. CDR3 in DNA: TGTGCCAGCAGCTTGGAGGTTGCCGCCGGGGAGCTGTTTTTT.

This chain uses TRBV11-2 with TRBJ2-1; D might be TRBD2 (6 bases). The CDR3 runs to 15 residues. CDR1 is SGHAT and CDR2 is FQNNGV in the germline V gene. The ends were cut back, 5 bases at V and 5 bases at J, with 16 bases in the middle. CDR3 amino acids: CASSAGTRGDNEQFF. As DNA, the CDR3 is TGTGCCAGCAGCGCAGGGACTCGCGGGGACAATGAGCAGTTCTTC.

J is TRBJ2-3 and V is TRBV10-3; the D call may be TRBD1 or TRBD2 (5 bases each). The germline gives CDR1 ENHRY, CDR2 SYGVKD. CDR3 length: 15 residues. V was pared by 1 base and J by 5 bases, with 13 bases between. CDR3: CAISELGPSLDTQYF. The CDR3 bases are TGTGCCATCAGTGAGTTGGGACCGAGCTTAGATACGCAGTATTTT.

The chain carries TRBV11-2 and TRBJ2-5; perhaps TRBD1 as D (5 bases). There are 14 residues in the CDR3. CDR1 is SGHAT, CDR2 FQNNGV, per germline. Trimming removed 1 base from V and 6 bases from J, with 12 bases in between. The DNA for the CDR3 is TGTGCCAGCAGCTTAGGAGGACAATCGCAGACCCAGTACTTC. Translated, it gives CASSLGGQSQTQYF.

The chain recombines TRBV11-3 with TRBJ2-5, with D tentatively TRBD1 (6 bases). This CDR3 has 17 amino acids. The germline V and J ends were trimmed by 1 base and 5 bases, with 20 bases remaining between them. Germline CDR1 and CDR2: SGHNT and YENEEA. The CDR3 loop reads CASSLGTGKISQETQYF. The CDR3 coding sequence is TGTGCCAGCAGCTTAGGAACAGGGAAGATCAGTCAGGAGACCCAGTACTTC.

The genes are TRBV20-1 and TRBJ2-1; D may be TRBD2 (6 bases). CDR1 and CDR2 (germline): DFQATT, SNEGSKA (reference sequence). The length of the CDR3 is 11 residues. Trimming stripped 5 bases from V and 9 bases from J, with 11 bases between. Written as DNA, the CDR3 is TGCAGTGCTTTCGGGGGATTTGAGCAGTTCTTC. Protein product: CSAFGGFEQFF.

The rearrangement uses TRBV28 and TRBJ2-7, with TRBD1 identical over 8 bases. This CDR3 has 14 residues. The V gene end was trimmed by 6 bases and the J gene end by 5 bases; junction bases not matched to a gene: 9. Germline V lookup: CDR1 MDHEN, CDR2 SYDVKM. The CDR3 nucleotides are TGTGCCAGCAGCCCCATTCAGGGGGCCGACGAGCAGTACTTC. This translates into CASSPIQGADEQYF.

The V and J genes are TRBV10-1 and TRBJ2-1, with D perhaps TRBD1 (6 bases). There are 15 residues in the CDR3. Germline CDR1 is WNHNN and CDR2 is SYGVQD (reference sequence). The V and J ends lost 1 base and 2 bases respectively, with 9 bases between them. In nucleotides, the CDR3 is TGCGCCAGCAGTGAGTTGGCAGGGGCCTACAATGAGCAGTTCTTC. Translation gives CASSELAGAYNEQFF.

The chain links TRBV11-2 to TRBJ2-3; D gene ambiguous. The V and J ends lost 3 bases and 9 bases respectively, with 7 bases between them. Germline CDR1 SGHAT, CDR2 FQNNGV. CDR3 length: 11 amino acids. The CDR3 sequence: CASSLGWTQYF. The CDR3 nucleotides read TGTGCCAGCAGCTTGGGTTGGACGCAGTATTTT.

J is TRBJ2-3 and V is TRBV7-2; D is unresolved. This CDR3 contains 15 residues. Per germline, CDR1 SGHTA and CDR2 FQGNSA. V was cut by 3 bases and J by 4 bases, with 14 bases left in between. The CDR3 here is CASSFRIPLADTQYF. The CDR3, as DNA: TGTGCCAGCAGCTTTAGAATCCCTCTCGCAGATACGCAGTATTTT.

The chain links TRBV10-3 to TRBJ2-7; TRBD1 aligns across 8 bases. V was pared by 6 bases and J by 2 bases, with 9 bases of the junction left unmatched. The V gene's germline CDR1 is ENHRY and CDR2 SYGVKD. This CDR3 comprises 15 residues. The CDR3 region is CAIREGTGQAYEQYF. In DNA form, the CDR3 reads TGTGCCATCAGGGAAGGGACAGGACAAGCCTACGAGCAGTACTTC.

V gene TRBV7-2 combines with J gene TRBJ1-3; D ambiguous. The germline V gene encodes CDR1 SGHTA and CDR2 FQGNSA. Trimming removed 4 bases at V and 3 bases at J, with 19 bases between. There are 17 residues in the CDR3. This CDR3 reads CASSSRDLGSGGNTIYF. The CDR3 DNA follows: TGTGCCAGCAGCTCCCGAGATCTAGGGTCGGGTGGAAACACCATATATTTT.

V usage is TRBV5-4 and J usage is TRBJ2-1; D ambiguous. Trimming took off 0 bases at V and 8 bases at J, with 18 bases between the two ends. The germline V gene encodes CDR1 SGHNT and CDR2 YYREEE (reference sequence). This CDR3 region has 16 residues. The CDR3: CASSLGRRTSLDEQFF. CDR3 nucleotides: TGTGCCAGCAGCTTGGGCCGGCGGACCTCCCTGGATGAGCAGTTCTTC.

This clone was found once. The V gene is TRBV5-1, the J gene TRBJ2-1, with unresolved D. The CDR3 sequence is 13 residues long. V lost 0 bases, J lost 5 bases, and 6 bases lay in between. In germline, CDR1 is SGHRS, CDR2 YFSETQ. The CDR3 is CASSLVLNNEQFF. As DNA, the CDR3 is TGCGCCAGCAGCTTGGTACTAAACAATGAGCAGTTCTTC.

The chain carries TRBV10-2 and TRBJ2-3; no clear D gene. The ends were cut back, 8 bases at V and 0 bases at J, with 12 bases in the middle. The germline CDR1 and CDR2 sequences are WSHSY and SAAADI. The CDR3 totals 14 residues. CDR3 loop: CASGLGSSTDTQYF. CDR3 coding DNA: TGCGCCAGCGGGCTCGGCTCGAGCACAGATACGCAGTATTTT.

V is TRBV2 and J is TRBJ1-4, with TRBD1 identical over 9 bases. Germline V gene sequence: CDR1 SNHLY, CDR2 FYNNEI. The length of the CDR3 is 17 residues. V gave up 0 bases and J gave up 8 bases; unmatched junction bases: 10. The CDR3 DNA reads TGTGCCAGCAGTGAAGCGCTTGGGGGGACAGGGCGGGAAAAACTGTTTTTT. Translating gives CASSEALGGTGREKLFF.

The CDR3 nucleotides read TGTGCCAGCAGTTACCCCGGGACGGGAAACATTCAGTACTTC. As protein: CASSYPGTGNIQYF. This chain connects TRBV6-6 to TRBJ2-4; the D gene could be TRBD1 or TRBD2 (5 bases each). This CDR3 is 14 amino acids long. In germline, CDR1 is MNHNY, CDR2 SVGAGI (reference sequence). V was shortened by 2 bases and J by 6 bases, with 11 bases between the two germline ends.

In this sample, this clone turned up once. The chain has TRBV5-5 and TRBJ2-1; TRBD1 might be the D (7 bases). CDR3 size: 15 residues. Germline V CDR1 and CDR2: SGHKS, YYEKEE (reference sequence). The V gene lost 2 bases and the J gene lost 7 bases, with 16 bases spanning the gap. The CDR3: CASSFGGLQGNEQFF. The CDR3, as DNA: TGTGCCAGCAGCTTTGGAGGACTACAGGGGAATGAGCAGTTCTTC.

V and J are TRBV7-9 and TRBJ1-1; the D gene is possibly TRBD1 (5 bases). The CDR3 extends over 12 amino acids. Germline-derived CDR1 and CDR2 are SEHNR and FQNEAQ (reference sequence). The V gene lost 7 bases and the J gene lost 11 bases, with 17 bases spanning the gap. CDR3 nucleotide sequence: TGTGCCAGCACCCGGGGGGTGGTCGCGGCTTTCTTT. This gives the protein CASTRGVVAAFF.

The chain links TRBV6-1 to TRBJ2-6; the D gene is possibly TRBD1 (5 bases). The germline V gene has CDR1 MNHNS and CDR2 SASEGT. The CDR3 consists of 18 residues. Between the trimmed V and J ends, which lost 1 base and 0 bases, there was a span of 13 bases. The CDR3 DNA sequence: TGTGCCAGCAGTGAAGTTCAGGGCACGGGCTCTGGGGCCAACGTCCTGACTTTC. It codes for CASSEVQGTGSGANVLTF.

This clone was seen only once. The rearrangement uses TRBV4-1 and TRBJ2-7; perhaps TRBD2 as D (5 bases). This CDR3 contains 15 residues. Trimming took 2 bases from V and 6 from J, leaving 17 bases between them. In germline, CDR1 is MGHRA, CDR2 YSYEKL. The DNA of the CDR3 is TGCGCCAGCAGCCAACCCCCTCCGGGGTTACTCGAGCAGTACTTC. Its protein product is CASSQPPPGLLEQYF.

This chain connects TRBV4-1 to TRBJ2-7; 12 bases line up with TRBD2. Losses at the gene ends were 0 bases for V and 0 bases for J; bases not matched to a gene: 9. Germline assignment: CDR1 MGHRA and CDR2 YSYEKL. The CDR3 runs to 19 residues. This CDR3 reads CASSQDKASGRALSYEQYF. The CDR3, as DNA: TGCGCCAGCAGCCAAGATAAGGCTAGCGGGAGGGCCCTCTCCTACGAGCAGTACTTC.